This T cell receptor (beta chain) was retrieved from a study of cytomegalovirus exposure and HLA in healthy donors. The CDR3 consists of 14 residues. Germline-derived CDR1 and CDR2 are SGHRS and YFSETQ. The ends lost 3 bases at V and 5 bases at J; junction bases unmatched: 2. About this clone itself: Antigen: not known.

TCRdb's copy holds only in-frame clones and misses some; the assay was immunoSEQ multiplex PCR. The sample yields about 110,000 clones, roughly nine tenths seen once. Findings of the study overall: Cytomegalovirus status, reportedly, was diagnosed with high specificity and sensitivity by the classifier. A few chains tied to CMV proved CMV antigen-specific in vitro. It was found in a later analysis that first-cohort TCR clusters tended to co-occur in the 90 to 150 validation repertoires.

Specimen: PBMCs. The chain uses TRBV5-1 and TRBJ2-7, with 13 nucleotides matching TRBD2. The receptor was isolated from a woman younger than 35 in good health and CMV-seropositive. DNA for the CDR3: TGCGCCAGCAGCTGGACTAGCGGGAGTGACGAGCAGTACTTC. Residues: CASSWTSGSDEQYF.